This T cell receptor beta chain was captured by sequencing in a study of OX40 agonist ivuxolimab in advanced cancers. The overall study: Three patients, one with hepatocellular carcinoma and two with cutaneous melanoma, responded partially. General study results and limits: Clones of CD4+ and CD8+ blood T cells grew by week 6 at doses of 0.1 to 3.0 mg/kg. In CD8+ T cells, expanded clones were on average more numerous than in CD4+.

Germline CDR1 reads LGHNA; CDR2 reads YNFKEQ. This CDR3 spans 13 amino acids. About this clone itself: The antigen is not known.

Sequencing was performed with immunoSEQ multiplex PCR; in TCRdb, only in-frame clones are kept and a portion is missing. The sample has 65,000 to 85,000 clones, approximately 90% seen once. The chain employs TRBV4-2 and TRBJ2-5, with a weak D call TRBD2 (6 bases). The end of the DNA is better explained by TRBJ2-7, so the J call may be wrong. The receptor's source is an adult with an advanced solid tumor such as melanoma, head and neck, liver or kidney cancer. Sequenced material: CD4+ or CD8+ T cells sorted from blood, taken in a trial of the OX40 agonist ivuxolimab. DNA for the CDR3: TGTGCCACTTCCAGCGGGCTTCCCTACGAGCAGTACTTC. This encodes CATSSGLPYEQYF.